The present entry profiles one T cell receptor beta chain with its context. The sample comes from a study of shared clonotypes between healthy human individuals. V lost 7 bases and J lost 5, with 8 bases in between. Per germline, CDR1 MDHEN and CDR2 SYDVKM. The CDR3 totals 11 residues. The protocol was immunoSEQ multiplex PCR, while the TCRdb copy is restricted to in-frame clones and leaves out a portion. The data contain some 200,000 clones, 85% to 95% of them seen just once; the ten biggest clones take up approximately 0.07%. The source is a woman in her 30s in good health. Sequencing was performed on naive CD4+ T cells sorted from blood. Subset indicated: CD45RA+ positively selected. This chain uses TRBV28 with TRBJ2-5; D unclear. This CDR3 reads CASKQLETQYF. The CDR3, as DNA: TGTGCCAGCAAACAGTTGGAGACCCAGTACTTC.